This TCR beta chain was sequenced in a study of blood T cells in healthy people across ages. PCR was performed a second time for roughly 7 to 11 cycles using a sample-barcoded 5' primer and a J-beta primer mix. A single record per CDR3 protein comes from TCRdb applying MiXCR to the 5' RACE reads. Of approximately 770,000 distinct CDR3 sequences listed, roughly 60% are singletons. CDR1 LGHNA and CDR2 YNFKEQ come from the germline V gene. The V end was cut by 4 bases, the J end by 5 bases, with 24 bases between. The CDR3 is 17 amino acids. The sequenced sample was blood. This receptor was identified in a man in his thirties or forties in good health. The chain joins TRBV4-2 to TRBJ2-7, with D perhaps given as TRBD1 or TRBD2 (5 bases each). Written as DNA, the CDR3 is TGTGCCAGCAGCCGGGCGCAGGCGCGGGTTCAGGGAGACGAGCAGTACTTC. Its translation is CASSRAQARVQGDEQYF.